A selection of T cell receptor beta chains follows, all from one sample in a study of Graves' ophthalmopathy and Graves' hyperthyroidism. TCRdb reprocessed the multiplex PCR reads via MiXCR and lists one record per CDR3 protein. The sample lists a few hundred thousand distinct CDR3 sequences; about two fifths were seen once. Sequenced: peripheral blood or thyroid tissue (not recorded which). These receptors originate from an adult man with Graves' hyperthyroidism. Both conserved end residues are part of each CDR3. Fields, in order: CDR3 DNA, CDR3 protein, clone size, V gene, CDR3 length, D gene, J gene. D genes are given only for firm matches. Expanded clones are given a class, and other clones once, few, many or no size at all.

CDR3nt: TGTGCCATCAGTGAGCGACACAGGGAACAAGGCGAGCAGTACTTC; CDR3aa: CAISERHREQGEQYF; abundance: many; v_gene: TRBV10-3; len: 15; d_gene: NA; j_gene: TRBJ2-7
CDR3nt: TGTGCCAGCAGCTTCGAGGCGGGGGCCGCAGGTTTTTTT; CDR3aa: CASSFEAGAAGFF; abundance: many; v_gene: TRBV7-9; len: 13; d_gene: NA; j_gene: TRBJ2-2
CDR3nt: TGTGCCAGCAGTGAACCGATGAACACCGGGGAGCTGTTTTTT; CDR3aa: CASSEPMNTGELFF; abundance: NA; v_gene: TRBV2; len: 14; d_gene: NA; j_gene: TRBJ2-2
CDR3nt: TGTGCAAGGATTAGACAAGAGACCCAGTACTTC; CDR3aa: CARIRQETQYF; abundance: NA; v_gene: TRBV7-7; len: 11; d_gene: NA; j_gene: TRBJ2-5
CDR3nt: TGTGTCAGCAGCCCCCGCTACGAGCAGTACTTC; CDR3aa: CVSSPRYEQYF; abundance: NA; v_gene: TRBV11-2; len: 11; d_gene: NA; j_gene: TRBJ2-7
CDR3nt: TGCAGTTCTGGCACGGATCGCAATCAGCCCCAGCATTTT; CDR3aa: CSSGTDRNQPQHF; abundance: NA; v_gene: TRBV20-1; len: 13; d_gene: NA; j_gene: TRBJ1-5
CDR3nt: TGTGCCAGCAGTTTTGAATGGGACAGGGCGAACACCGGGGAGCTGTTTTTT; CDR3aa: CASSFEWDRANTGELFF; abundance: NA; v_gene: TRBV2; len: 17; d_gene: TRBD1; j_gene: TRBJ2-2
CDR3nt: TGCAGCGTTGAGTCCAGGGAGGGCTACACCATATATTTT; CDR3aa: CSVESREGYTIYF; abundance: once; v_gene: TRBV29-1; len: 13; d_gene: NA; j_gene: TRBJ1-3
CDR3nt: TGCGCCAGCGCCGAAGGGGCGAGCAATCAGCCCCAGCATTTT; CDR3aa: CASAEGASNQPQHF; abundance: many; v_gene: TRBV10-2; len: 14; d_gene: NA; j_gene: TRBJ1-5
CDR3nt: TGCAGTGCTAGTTCCCCCGACAGAAACTATGGCTACACCTTC; CDR3aa: CSASSPDRNYGYTF; abundance: NA; v_gene: TRBV20-1; len: 14; d_gene: NA; j_gene: TRBJ1-2
CDR3nt: TGTGCCAGCATAGGCGGGGGTTCACCCCTCCACTTT; CDR3aa: CASIGGGSPLHF; abundance: NA; v_gene: TRBV2; len: 12; d_gene: NA; j_gene: TRBJ1-6
CDR3nt: TGTGCCAGCAGTCCTATGACAGGGACTAACTATGGCTACACCTTC; CDR3aa: CASSPMTGTNYGYTF; abundance: NA; v_gene: TRBV10-3; len: 15; d_gene: TRBD1; j_gene: TRBJ1-2
CDR3nt: TGTGCCAGCAGCTTGGGTGACAGGGGGCTCTACGAGCAGTACTTC; CDR3aa: CASSLGDRGLYEQYF; abundance: many; v_gene: TRBV5-4; len: 15; d_gene: TRBD1; j_gene: TRBJ2-7
CDR3nt: TGCGCCAGCAGCTCCGGGACAGGCCCCTCCTACGAGCAGTACTTC; CDR3aa: CASSSGTGPSYEQYF; abundance: many; v_gene: TRBV5-1; len: 15; d_gene: TRBD1; j_gene: TRBJ2-7
CDR3nt: TGTGCCAGTAGTATAGAAGGCGGGGGCAGGGCCAGTCAGCCCCAGCATTTT; CDR3aa: CASSIEGGGRASQPQHF; abundance: many; v_gene: TRBV19; len: 17; d_gene: NA; j_gene: TRBJ1-5
CDR3nt: TGTGCCAGCAGCTTAGGACGCGACTACGAGCATTTT; CDR3aa: CASSLGRDYEHF; abundance: NA; v_gene: TRBV7-9; len: 12; d_gene: NA; j_gene: TRBJ1-5